Below are 15 T cell receptor beta chains sequenced from a single sample in a study of blood T cells in healthy people across ages (dated by TCRdb to about 2015). The protocol used for the library was 5' RACE. Sequencing relied on an Illumina HiSeq 2500. A second PCR of about 6 to 11 cycles was performed with a sample-barcoded 5' primer and a J-beta primer mix. In-frame beta chains were kept once TCRdb had trimmed the public reads at Q25 with fastp and called clones with MiXCR. One record per CDR3 amino acid sequence lists the most common genes and DNA. The sample contains roughly 2 million distinct CDR3 sequences, less than 50% of them found a single time. The ten largest clonotypes hold approximately 2.1% of the sample. Sequenced material: blood. The receptors come from a woman in her thirties or forties in good health.

The genes are TRBV12-3 or TRBV12-4 and TRBJ2-3; D perhaps matches TRBD2 (6 bases). The CDR3 has 15 amino acids. V was clipped by 2 bases and J by 2 bases, with 11 bases between them. CDR3 sequence (DNA): TGTGCCAGCAGTTTATGGGACTCCCTCACAGATACGCAGTATTTT. Protein: CASSLWDSLTDTQYF.

The chain joins TRBV20-1 to TRBJ1-6; the D gene is possibly TRBD1 (5 bases). The CDR3 spans 14 residues. The V gene's germline CDR1 is DFQATT and CDR2 SNEGSKA (reference sequence). Trimming cost V 8 bases and J 7 bases, with 18 bases left between them. CDR3 sequence: CSLYKRGSNSPLHF. In DNA form, the CDR3 reads TGCAGTCTTTACAAACGGGGGTCGAATTCACCCCTCCACTTT.

The chain is built from TRBV7-2 and TRBJ2-7; D gene unclear. The V gene's germline CDR1 is SGHTA and CDR2 FQGNSA. This CDR3 has 11 residues. The germline V and J ends were trimmed by 5 bases and 5 bases, with 7 bases remaining between them. The CDR3: CASSRFNEQYF. For the CDR3, the DNA is TGTGCCAGCAGCCGCTTTAACGAGCAGTACTTC.

The chain couples TRBV6-1 to TRBJ2-2, with 14 bases matching TRBD2. Looked up from germline, CDR1 is MNHNS and CDR2 is SASEGT. The CDR3 loop spans 17 amino acids. V shed 5 bases and J 0 bases; nucleotides not matched to a gene: 2. The CDR3 loop reads CASSPTSGGANTGELFF. The CDR3 nucleotides are TGTGCCAGCAGTCCGACTAGCGGGGGGGCGAACACCGGGGAGCTGTTTTTT.

This clonotype was found a few times. The chain combines TRBV11-3 with TRBJ2-1; D perhaps matches TRBD1 (6 bases). The V and J ends lost 1 base and 9 bases respectively, with 16 bases between them. The V gene's germline CDR1 is SGHNT and CDR2 YENEEA. There are 15 residues in the CDR3. For the CDR3, the DNA is TGTGCCAGCAGCTTAGTACAGGGAATCGAGGCTGAGCAGTTCTTC. This translates into CASSLVQGIEAEQFF.

The chain uses TRBV20-1 and TRBJ2-7; no firm D call. This CDR3 region has 13 residues. Trimming removed 3 bases from V and 1 base from J, with 10 bases in between. Germline loops: CDR1 DFQATT, CDR2 SNEGSKA (reference sequence). The CDR3 region is CSASLPSSYEQYF. For the CDR3, the DNA is TGCAGTGCTAGTTTACCGAGTTCCTACGAGCAGTACTTC.

This clonotype showed up just a few times. This chain links TRBV29-1 with TRBJ1-2, with 12 nucleotides matching TRBD1. The CDR3 runs to 13 residues. Trimming took 2 bases from V and 7 from J; bases not matched to a gene: 2. Germline CDR1 reads SQVTM; CDR2 reads ANQGSEA. CDR3 residues: CSVEKGQGAGYTF. For the CDR3, the DNA is TGCAGCGTTGAAAAGGGACAGGGGGCTGGCTACACCTTC.

The chain uses TRBV6-4 and TRBJ2-7; D gene unclear. From germline, CDR1 is MRHNA and CDR2 SNTAGT. The V end was cut by 5 bases, the J end by 3 bases, with 14 bases between. This CDR3 spans 14 amino acids. The CDR3, as DNA: TGTGCCAGCAGTCCGGACCATCAGCGCTACGAGCAGTACTTC. It specifies CASSPDHQRYEQYF.

The gene calls are TRBV4-1 and TRBJ2-7; D not resolved. The CDR3 is 16 residues long. Trimming took 0 bases from V and 1 from J, leaving 13 bases between them. CDR1 is MGHRA and CDR2 is YSYEKL in the germline V gene. The CDR3 DNA reads TGCGCCAGCAGCCAAGAACCAGCTATAGAATCCTACGAGCAGTACTTC. Its protein product is CASSQEPAIESYEQYF.

The V call is TRBV5-4, the J call TRBJ2-1, with 14 bases identical to TRBD2. CDR1 and CDR2 (germline): SGHNT, YYREEE (reference sequence). This CDR3 has 15 residues. The J segment lost 10 bases and the V segment lost 4 bases, leaving 7 bases of the junction unmatched. The CDR3 loop is CASSKRLAGGREQFF. Here the CDR3 DNA reads TGTGCCAGCAGCAAAAGACTAGCGGGGGGGCGGGAGCAGTTCTTC.

A single count supports this clonotype. This chain connects TRBV7-9 to TRBJ2-5, with a possible D match to TRBD2 (5 bases). This CDR3 has 13 amino acids. Trimming took off 7 bases at V and 7 bases at J, with 16 bases between the two ends. CDR1 and CDR2 (germline): SEHNR, FQNEAQ (reference sequence). The CDR3 loop is CASKKEAEWTQYF. CDR3 in DNA: TGTGCCAGCAAGAAGGAGGCGGAATGGACCCAGTACTTC.

This clonotype was seen a handful of times. V is TRBV5-1 and J is TRBJ2-1, with D unresolved. CDR1 and CDR2 from the germline V gene are SGHRS and YFSETQ. Trimming removed 4 bases at V and 0 bases at J, with 11 bases between. The CDR3 runs 15 residues. CDR3 amino acids: CASSPPMSSYNEQFF. The CDR3 DNA reads TGCGCCAGCAGCCCCCCCATGAGCTCCTACAATGAGCAGTTCTTC.

This clonotype has just a few counts. Here the CDR3 DNA reads TGCAGCGTCGATTTAGGACAGGGGGCCGGCTATGGCTACACCTTC. This codes for CSVDLGQGAGYGYTF. The J gene is TRBJ1-2, the V gene TRBV29-1, with TRBD1 identical over 11 bases. The CDR3 sequence is 15 residues long. J was trimmed by 4 bases and V by 6 bases; bases with no gene match: 10. From germline, CDR1 is SQVTM and CDR2 ANQGSEA.

J is TRBJ1-6 and V is TRBV20-1; 8 bases line up with TRBD1. The CDR3 totals 14 residues. CDR1 and CDR2 (germline): DFQATT, SNEGSKA (reference sequence). The V and J ends lost 6 bases and 5 bases, in that order; junction bases with no gene match: 6. The CDR3 reads CSAYRGTNNSPLHF. The CDR3 DNA follows: TGCAGTGCGTACAGGGGGACTAATAATTCACCCCTCCACTTT.

This clonotype has just a few counts. The rearrangement links TRBV6-2 or TRBV6-3 to TRBJ2-7, with TRBD2 identical over 9 bases. The CDR3 has 18 amino acids. Per germline, CDR1 MNHEY and CDR2 SVGEGT. Losses at the gene ends were 5 bases for V and 2 bases for J; bases not matched to a gene: 16. CDR3 bases: TGTGCCAGCAGTACTATGAGTCCAAGACTAGCGGTCGCCTACGAGCAGTACTTC. Translated: CASSTMSPRLAVAYEQYF.